This TCR beta chain was identified during a study of T cell responses to AZD1222 COVID-19 vaccine. With 4 bases removed from V and 2 bases from J, the gap between germline ends came to 13 bases. The CDR3 runs 15 residues. CDR1 SGHTA and CDR2 FQGNSA come from the germline V gene. Some clones are missing from TCRdb's copy, which holds only in-frame ones; the method was immunoSEQ multiplex PCR. Of 130,000 or so clones listed, about 93% are singletons. With regard to this clone: The antigen remains undetermined.

Study results and limitations: Reportedly, close to half of spike-specific TCRs are directed against unmutated variant regions. Donor demographics were predominantly white British with a female majority; clonal diversity may be underestimated. No day 14 peak samples; only post-peak repertoires were characterized.

The receptor was isolated from an adult in good health. Sequences were derived from peripheral blood, sampled on day 0 of AZD1222 vaccination. The chain recombines TRBV7-2 with TRBJ2-3; D unresolved. The CDR3 region has the DNA TGTGCCAGCAGCTGGCGTACCCACACCACAGATACGCAGTATTTT. It specifies CASSWRTHTTDTQYF.